The T cell receptor (beta chain) under discussion was sequenced for a study of post-analysis software for immune sequencing data. This clonotype occurred once. Its target is unknown. The junction differs from germline at one of its ends, possibly a read error. The CDR3 runs to 18 residues. Germline lookup yields CDR1 MGHRA and CDR2 YSYEKL. Tagging with unique molecular identifiers was a feature of the TCR beta cDNA libraries. Each batch of about 0.95 to 11 million T cells produced hundreds of thousands of cDNA molecules. TCRdb passed the PCR reads through MiXCR, listing each CDR3 protein once. The sample yields over 700,000 distinct CDR3 sequences, roughly 29% seen once. Findings and limits, study-wide: With F measure, samples from one preparation batch clustered together strongly. Controls had lower frequencies than patients of about five TRBV segments, which included TRBV5-6, TRBV5-1 and TRBV20-1. Relative to controls, patients with multiple sclerosis showed significantly lower normalized Chao1 diversity.

This chain joins TRBV4-1 and TRBJ2-3; D could derive from TRBD1 or TRBD2 (6 bases each). The TCR sequence derives from a girl aged 10 to 17 with multiple sclerosis. Material for sequencing was blood. DNA of the CDR3: TGCGTCAGCAGCCAAGAGGAGGGGGGACTCGGCGGGTCAGATACGCAGTATTTT. Translating it yields CVSSQEEGGLGGSDTQYF.